This entry lists 28 T cell receptor beta chains sequenced from one sample in a study of blood T cell repertoires in COVID-19. Assay: immunoSEQ multiplex PCR; the TCRdb copy retains only in-frame clones and omits some. The sample holds approximately 220,000 clones, 70% to 90% seen once. The specimen sequenced was PBMCs or T cells enriched from blood (not recorded which). These receptors were obtained from a middle-aged woman with acute COVID-19.

The V gene is TRBV13, the J gene TRBJ2-2, with TRBD1 matching over 10 bases. The V and J ends lost 5 bases and 7 bases, in that order; junction bases with no gene match: 4. Germline values: CDR1 PRHDT, CDR2 FYEKMQ (reference sequence). The length of the CDR3 is 14 residues. The CDR3 coding sequence is TGTGCCAGCAGCCACGGGACAGGGGTCGGGGAGCTGTTTTTT. Encoded protein: CASSHGTGVGELFF.

The rearrangement links TRBV7-2 to TRBJ2-1; 8 bases align to TRBD2. Germline V lookup: CDR1 SGHTA, CDR2 FQGNSA. The junction had 2 bases not matched to a gene; V was cut back by 1 base and J by 3 bases. This CDR3 contains 15 residues. CDR3 DNA: TGTGCCAGCAGCTTAGGTACTAGCGGCTACAATGAGCAGTTCTTC. Encoded protein: CASSLGTSGYNEQFF.

The V and J genes are TRBV11-1 and TRBJ2-3; no definite D call. The germline V and J ends were trimmed by 1 base and 0 bases, with 8 bases remaining between them. Germline CDR1 and CDR2: SGHAT and FQDESV (reference sequence). CDR3 size: 15 residues. CDR3 sequence: CASSLGAVSTDTQYF. As DNA, the CDR3 is TGTGCCAGCAGCTTAGGTGCAGTTAGCACAGATACGCAGTATTTT.

Comment on this clone: The same CDR3 also results from other DNA sequences found in this sample. The rearrangement joins TRBV4-1 to TRBJ2-1, with D possibly being TRBD2 (6 bases). CDR1 and CDR2 (germline): MGHRA, YSYEKL. This CDR3 has 15 amino acids. Between the trimmed V and J ends, which lost 0 bases and 4 bases, there was a span of 10 bases. The CDR3 reads CASSQDGGTYNEQFF. The DNA of the CDR3 is TGCGCCAGCAGCCAAGATGGCGGGACTTACAATGAGCAGTTCTTC.

This chain links TRBV5-1 with TRBJ2-1; 15 bases line up with TRBD2. V dropped 5 bases and J dropped 3; count of bases not matched to a gene: 9. The germline V gene has CDR1 SGHRS and CDR2 YFSETQ. The CDR3 runs to 18 residues. CDR3 sequence: CASSSGTSGGRSYNEQFF. The DNA for the CDR3 is TGCGCCAGCAGTTCCGGGACTAGCGGGGGGAGGAGCTACAATGAGCAGTTCTTC.

The rearrangement joins TRBV13 to TRBJ1-2, with 10 bases lining up with TRBD1. J lost 6 bases, V lost 3 bases, and 10 bases had no gene match. Looked up from germline, CDR1 is PRHDT and CDR2 is FYEKMQ (reference sequence). The CDR3 consists of 16 residues. CDR3 nucleotide sequence: TGTGCCAGCAGCTTGCCGGGACAGGGGACTCTGGATGGCTACACCTTC. Its translation: CASSLPGQGTLDGYTF.

The genes are TRBV9 and TRBJ2-1, with a possible D match to TRBD2 (5 bases). The V end lost 0 bases, the J end lost 2 bases, and 12 bases lay between the germline ends. Germline CDR1 SGDLS, CDR2 YYNGEE. The CDR3 is 16 residues long. The CDR3: CASSVAQAGPYNEQFF. CDR3 coding DNA: TGTGCCAGCAGCGTAGCTCAGGCGGGCCCCTACAATGAGCAGTTCTTC. The whole variable domain, remainder taken from reference TRBV9 and TRBJ2-1, is DSGVTQTPKHLITATGQRVTLRCSPRSGDLSVYWYQQSLDQGLQFLIQYYNGEERAKGNILERFSAQQFPDLHSELNLSSLELGDSALYFCASSVAQAGPYNEQFFGPGTRLTVL.

The chain couples TRBV3-1 (or the pseudogene TRBV3-2) to TRBJ1-4; D perhaps matches TRBD1 (6 bases). The CDR3 runs to 14 residues. V shed 6 bases and J shed 7 bases, with 15 bases lying between them. Per the germline V gene, CDR1 is LGHDT and CDR2 is YNNKEL (reference sequence). The CDR3 region has the DNA TGTGCCAGCAGTGATCTGCAGGGGAGTGAAAAACTGTTTTTT. It encodes CASSDLQGSEKLFF.

V and J are TRBV2 and TRBJ2-7; D not certain. The CDR3 extends over 14 amino acids. Trimming shortened V by 0 bases and J by 4 bases, and 10 bases separated the two germline ends. CDR1 is SNHLY, CDR2 FYNNEI, per germline. The CDR3 coding sequence is TGTGCCAGCAGTGAAGCAAGAACGGGTTACGAGCAGTACTTC. Its protein is CASSEARTGYEQYF.

This clone showed up many times. Different DNA sequences within this sample yield the same CDR3. The chain employs TRBV18 and TRBJ1-6; 7 nucleotides match TRBD1. The CDR3 has 14 amino acids. The V gene end was trimmed by 6 bases and the J gene end by 10 bases; junction bases not matched to a gene: 9. CDR1 is KGHSH and CDR2 is LQKENI in the germline V gene. CDR3 loop: CASSPTGERSPLHF. CDR3 bases: TGTGCCAGCTCTCCTACAGGGGAACGATCACCCCTCCACTTT.

This chain links TRBV4-3 with TRBJ1-1; possible D gene TRBD1, 5 bases. Trimming cost V 0 bases and J 10 bases, with 15 bases left between them. Germline V gene sequence: CDR1 LGHNA, CDR2 YSLEER. The CDR3 extends over 14 amino acids. The CDR3 nucleotides are TGCGCCAGCAGCCAAGAAGTCGGGGGGAGAGGAGCTTTCTTT. Encoded protein: CASSQEVGGRGAFF.

The CDR3 loop reads CASSYDRGLGGGYTF. The CDR3 region has the DNA TGTGCCAGCAGCTATGACAGGGGCTTAGGTGGTGGCTACACCTTC. The V gene is TRBV5-8, the J gene TRBJ1-2, with TRBD1 matching 8 bases. This CDR3 has 15 residues. The J segment lost 7 bases and the V segment lost 3 bases, leaving 11 bases of the junction unmatched. CDR1 and CDR2 from the germline V gene are SGHTS and YDEGEE.

The chain has TRBV5-1 and TRBJ2-1; the match to TRBD2 covers 16 bases. CDR1 SGHRS and CDR2 YFSETQ come from the germline V gene. Trimming took 3 bases from V and 9 from J; bases not matched to a gene: 6. The CDR3 length is 16 residues. The CDR3, as DNA: TGCGCCAGCAGCTCAGGGACTAGCGGGGGGGTAGGTGAGCAGTTCTTC. Amino acids: CASSSGTSGGVGEQFF.

V is TRBV3-1 (or the pseudogene TRBV3-2) and J is TRBJ2-3; TRBD2 agrees at 9 bases. This CDR3 contains 15 residues. J lost 2 bases, V lost 7 bases, and 7 bases had no gene match. The germline CDR1 and CDR2 sequences are LGHDT and YNNKEL (reference sequence). CDR3 nucleotide sequence: TGTGCCAGCACCACGGGACTAGCAGTCACAGATACGCAGTATTTT. Its translation is CASTTGLAVTDTQYF.

The chain employs TRBV18 and TRBJ1-2; 7 bases line up with TRBD1. Losses at the gene ends were 5 bases for V and 8 bases for J; bases not matched to a gene: 8. Germline CDR1 KGHSH, CDR2 LQKENI. The CDR3 contains 13 residues. The CDR3 region is CASSFGQVDGYTF. Written as DNA, the CDR3 is TGTGCCAGCTCATTTGGACAGGTGGACGGCTACACCTTC.

V is TRBV29-1 and J is TRBJ1-2; 9 bases agree with TRBD1. Per the germline V gene, CDR1 is SQVTM and CDR2 is ANQGSEA. The V and J ends lost 4 bases and 7 bases, in that order; junction bases with no gene match: 4. The CDR3 length is 12 residues. CDR3 bases: TGCAGCGTTGTTTGGGACAGGGTTGGCTACACCTTC. Protein product: CSVVWDRVGYTF.

This sequence joins TRBV2 and TRBJ2-1; the D gene is possibly TRBD1 (6 bases). V shed 2 bases and J shed 5 bases, with 13 bases lying between them. CDR3 length: 15 residues. Looked up from germline, CDR1 is SNHLY and CDR2 is FYNNEI. The CDR3 protein is CASSEREWTDNEQFF. The CDR3 coding sequence is TGTGCCAGCAGTGAAAGAGAATGGACAGACAATGAGCAGTTCTTC.

The chain is built from TRBV20-1 and TRBJ2-1, with D possibly TRBD1 on 6 matching bases. The germline gives CDR1 DFQATT, CDR2 SNEGSKA (reference sequence). The CDR3 spans 11 residues. V gave up 6 bases and J gave up 7 bases, with 10 bases separating them. CDR3 nucleotide sequence: TGCAGTGCAAACAGGGAAAATGAGCAGTTCTTC. Amino acid sequence: CSANRENEQFF.

The chain employs TRBV29-1 and TRBJ1-2; D gene uncertain. V lost 4 bases to trimming and J lost 3 bases, with 9 bases between them. Looked up from germline, CDR1 is SQVTM and CDR2 is ANQGSEA. The CDR3 runs 12 residues. The CDR3 DNA reads TGCAGCGTTGGTAGAGAGTACTATGGCTACACCTTC. Protein product: CSVGREYYGYTF.

J is TRBJ1-5 and V is TRBV7-8; TRBD1 matches 7 bases. The CDR3 runs to 15 residues. Germline V gene sequence: CDR1 SGHVS, CDR2 FQNEAQ. Trimming removed 5 bases from V and 4 bases from J; junction bases left unmatched: 8. CDR3 amino acids: CASSQRDSRNQPQHF. Written as DNA, the CDR3 is TGTGCCAGCAGCCAAAGGGACAGCCGTAATCAGCCCCAGCATTTT.

This sequence joins TRBV4-1 and TRBJ2-1, with 8 bases identical to TRBD1. The CDR3 runs 15 residues. Germline assignment: CDR1 MGHRA and CDR2 YSYEKL. V shed 1 base and J 6 bases; nucleotides not matched to a gene: 5. The CDR3 sequence: CASSQGTGKFNEQFF. The CDR3 region has the DNA TGCGCCAGCAGCCAAGGGACAGGGAAGTTCAATGAGCAGTTCTTC.

The count of this clone is one. Different DNA sequences within this sample yield the same CDR3. The CDR3 here is CSARSPGGYTF. The DNA of the CDR3 is TGCAGTGCTAGATCCCCCGGGGGCTACACCTTC. The J gene is TRBJ1-2, the V gene TRBV20-1; D is ambiguous. Trimming left V 2 bases short and J 8 bases short, with 9 bases between. The CDR3 loop spans 11 amino acids. Germline V gene data show CDR1 as DFQATT and CDR2 as SNEGSKA (reference sequence).

The rearrangement links TRBV29-1 to TRBJ1-2; the match to TRBD1 covers 7 bases. The CDR3 length is 12 residues. Germline CDR1 is SQVTM and CDR2 is ANQGSEA. V shed 6 bases, J shed 12 bases, and the junction held 13 bases outside the gene matches. The CDR3 DNA reads TGCAGCGTAACGGGGACAGCCCTTCGTCACACCTTC. Translation: CSVTGTALRHTF.

This clone was seen just once. This chain uses TRBV29-1 with TRBJ1-2, with TRBD1 as a possible D gene (5 bases). The CDR3 spans 14 residues. With 4 bases removed from V and 4 bases from J, the gap between germline ends came to 16 bases. CDR1 is SQVTM, CDR2 ANQGSEA, per germline. CDR3 DNA: TGCAGCGTTGGTGTGGGGGAGGGCATCTATGGCTACACCTTC. This sequence encodes CSVGVGEGIYGYTF. The complete variable domain, with remaining parts taken from reference TRBV29-1 and TRBJ1-2, reads SAVISQKPSRDICQRGTSLTIQCQVDSQVTMMFWYRQQPGQSLTLIATANQGSEATYESGFVIDKFPISRPNLTFSTLTVSNMSPEDSSIYLCSVGVGEGIYGYTFGSGTRLTVV.

The V and J genes are TRBV7-9 and TRBJ2-4, with D possibly being TRBD1 (5 bases). V was cut by 0 bases and J by 1 base, with 13 bases left in between. CDR1 is SEHNR and CDR2 is FQNEAQ in the germline V gene (reference sequence). The CDR3 covers 17 residues. The CDR3 DNA reads TGTGCCAGCAGCTTAGCAGGGGCTATTTCCGCCAAAAACATTCAGTACTTC. It encodes CASSLAGAISAKNIQYF.

The chain carries TRBV9 and TRBJ2-5, with D maybe TRBD1 (6 bases). CDR1 and CDR2 (germline): SGDLS, YYNGEE. The CDR3 totals 16 residues. With 0 bases removed from V and 2 bases from J, the gap between germline ends came to 14 bases. CDR3 protein: CASSVVGSGVQETQYF. CDR3 in DNA: TGTGCCAGCAGCGTAGTCGGTTCAGGGGTTCAAGAGACCCAGTACTTC.

This chain uses TRBV11-1 with TRBJ1-1; no clear D. The ends were cut back, 3 bases at V and 7 bases at J, with 6 bases in the middle. CDR3 length equals 11 residues. Germline V gene lookup returns CDR1 SGHAT and CDR2 FQDESV (reference sequence). The CDR3 here is CASSLPGEAFF. CDR3 DNA sequence: TGTGCCAGCAGCTTGCCAGGTGAAGCTTTCTTT.

The CDR3 DNA follows: TGTGCCAGCAGTGAAGCGCTGGGCATTAGTTTTGAAGCTTTCTTT. As protein: CASSEALGISFEAFF. V usage is TRBV6-1 and J usage is TRBJ1-1; D remains unclear. Looked up from germline, CDR1 is MNHNS and CDR2 is SASEGT. The CDR3 consists of 15 residues. Trimming removed 0 bases from V and 7 bases from J, with 15 bases in between.